This TCR beta chain was recovered during a study of response to subunit inactivated influenza vaccine listed by TCRdb under 2018. Background on the whole study: The study used deep quantitative T cell receptor repertoire profiling to track responses to a trivalent subunit inactivated influenza vaccine.

Libraries came from RT-PCR. The instrument given in TCRdb is Illumina HiSeq 2500. TCRdb ran its own pipeline on the public reads, namely fastp trimming at Q25 and MiXCR clone calling, and kept in-frame beta chains. Every CDR3 protein is listed once, alongside the most common genes and DNA of its rows. This sample gives 650,000 to 800,000 distinct CDR3 sequences in total; about 18% of them show up just once. The ten largest account for roughly a tenth of the sample. The CDR3 goes from the cysteine to the phenylalanine over 15 residues. Left in the record is the CDR3 DNA by itself, 45 bases read in frame from the first base. The V end loses 4 bases and the J end loses 1 base, and a stretch of 14 bases separates them. Per the germline V gene (reference sequence), SGHKS is the CDR1 and YYEKEE is the CDR2. Regarding this clonotype: Its antigen specificity is not known. Base qualities are missing; no much larger clone stands one base away.

Beyond this particular receptor, the publication reports: According to the authors, only a limited number of new T cells may be recruited by each seasonal influenza vaccination.

The sequences come from PBMCs from blood, collected about 5 days after vaccination. The chain couples TRBV5-5 to TRBJ2-5; the D segment cannot be called with confidence. The TCR was taken from a man aged 50-59 years who received an inactivated influenza vaccine. Donor details come from another sample of the same person, matched by shared clones. The CDR3 sequence is CASSTTRTPQETQYF. The DNA is as follows: TGTGCCAGCAGCACAACTCGGACCCCCCAAGAGACCCAGTACTTC.